The 22 T cell receptor beta chains reported below all come from one sample, sequenced in a study of OX40 agonist ivuxolimab in advanced cancers. The repertoire was sequenced with immunoSEQ multiplex PCR; TCRdb's copy has only in-frame clones and lacks some. The table includes 62,000 or so clones, about 89% detected once. The material sequenced was CD4+ or CD8+ T cells sorted from blood, taken in a trial of the OX40 agonist ivuxolimab. The receptors were sampled from an adult with an advanced solid tumor such as melanoma, head and neck, liver or kidney cancer.

This sequence joins TRBV15 and TRBJ2-3; unclear D gene. The V and J ends lost 0 bases and 7 bases respectively, with 11 bases between them. This CDR3 is 14 amino acids long. Germline-derived CDR1 and CDR2 are LNHNV and YYDKDF (reference sequence). The CDR3 DNA reads as TGTGCCACCAGCAGAGATCTGTCGGATAATACGCAGTATTTT. Protein: CATSRDLSDNTQYF.

The chain is built from TRBV10-1 and TRBJ2-2; 10 nucleotides align to TRBD2. This CDR3 comprises 14 residues. Trimming at V came to 9 bases and at J to 7 bases, leaving 8 bases not matched to a gene. From germline, CDR1 is WNHNN and CDR2 SYGVQD (reference sequence). The CDR3 nucleotides are TGCGCCAGTCAAGCGGGAGGGCCGGTCGGGGAGCTGTTTTTT. Translation: CASQAGGPVGELFF.

This clone was found a few times. The chain couples TRBV30 to TRBJ1-1, with D perhaps matching TRBD1 (6 bases). Trimming pared 7 bases from V and 3 bases from J, leaving 18 bases between. Germline V gene data show CDR1 as GTSNPN and CDR2 as SVGIG (reference sequence). The CDR3 has 14 amino acids. Here the CDR3 reads CASPDRYNDTEAFF. The CDR3 DNA is TGTGCCTCCCCCGACAGGTACAATGACACTGAAGCTTTCTTT.

This clone has just one count. The chain recombines TRBV18 with TRBJ2-5; 8 positions agree with TRBD1. CDR3 length equals 14 residues. The germline V gene has CDR1 KGHSH and CDR2 LQKENI. V gave up 3 bases and J gave up 2 bases; unmatched junction bases: 2. CDR3 residues: CASSPWDRQETQYF. CDR3 in DNA: TGTGCCAGCTCACCTTGGGACAGGCAAGAGACCCAGTACTTC.

The rearrangement joins TRBV6-5 to TRBJ2-5, with a weak D call TRBD1 (6 bases). CDR1 is MNHEY and CDR2 is SVGAGI in the germline V gene. V dropped 4 bases and J dropped 5 bases, with 20 bases sitting between them. The CDR3 runs to 16 residues. The CDR3 DNA sequence: TGTGCCAGCAGTTCAGGGGTTAGGGGTTCTAGGGAGACCCAGTACTTC. Translating it yields CASSSGVRGSRETQYF.

Remarks on this clone: Compared with germline, one end of the junction differs, possibly owing to a read error. This chain joins TRBV27 and TRBJ2-7, with D perhaps matching TRBD1 (6 bases). There are 15 residues in the CDR3. Looked up from germline, CDR1 is MNHEY and CDR2 is SMNVEV (reference sequence). CDR3 nucleotide sequence: TGTGTCAGCAGTTTTATGGGACAAAGGACCTACGAGCAGTACTTC. Translated: CVSSFMGQRTYEQYF.

This clone was observed once. J is TRBJ2-7 and V is TRBV5-1; 7 nucleotides match TRBD1. Germline V gene sequence: CDR1 SGHRS, CDR2 YFSETQ. The CDR3 sequence is 15 residues long. The V and J ends lost 4 bases and 2 bases, in that order; junction bases with no gene match: 9. This CDR3 is CASSPKDRDPYEQYF. CDR3 bases: TGCGCCAGCAGCCCGAAAGACAGGGATCCCTACGAGCAGTACTTC.

This clone is a singleton in its sample. The rearrangement links TRBV11-2 to TRBJ1-2, with no clear D. V was cut by 1 base and J by 3 bases, with 6 bases left in between. The CDR3 loop spans 13 amino acids. CDR1 SGHAT and CDR2 FQNNGV come from the germline V gene. CDR3 sequence reads: CASSLGVDYGYTF. The CDR3 DNA is TGTGCCAGCAGCTTAGGGGTTGACTATGGCTACACCTTC.

The chain has TRBV23-1 and TRBJ1-1; 11 bases line up with TRBD1. TRBV23-1 is treated as an ORF (open reading frame) with a function not yet certain. J lost 8 bases, V lost 0 bases, and 14 bases had no gene match. The CDR3 consists of 18 residues. Here the CDR3 DNA reads TGCGCCAGCAGTCAATCGGGAGGGACAGGGGGACGAGTTGTGGAAGCTTTCTTT. It is translated as CASSQSGGTGGRVVEAFF.

The rearrangement links TRBV28 to TRBJ1-5; 8 nucleotides match TRBD1. V dropped 3 bases and J dropped 0; count of bases not matched to a gene: 10. Per germline, CDR1 MDHEN and CDR2 SYDVKM. CDR3 size: 18 residues. This CDR3 reads CASSFNRGTGNSNQPQHF. CDR3 sequence (DNA): TGTGCCAGCAGTTTTAATAGGGGGACAGGCAATAGCAATCAGCCCCAGCATTTT.

The chain couples TRBV2 to TRBJ2-7; D ambiguous. V lost 3 bases to trimming and J lost 3 bases, with 9 bases between them. Looked up from germline, CDR1 is SNHLY and CDR2 is FYNNEI. The CDR3 runs 13 residues. The CDR3 loop reads CASSDVRSYEQYF. DNA for the CDR3: TGTGCCAGCAGTGATGTCCGGAGCTACGAGCAGTACTTC.

The J gene is TRBJ2-5, the V gene TRBV7-9; a weak D match, TRBD2 (5 bases). This CDR3 contains 17 residues. Looked up from germline, CDR1 is SEHNR and CDR2 is FQNEAQ (reference sequence). V was clipped by 5 bases and J by 5 bases, with 24 bases between them. The CDR3 loop reads CASSLGSLSGRGETQYF. CDR3 DNA sequence: TGTGCCAGCAGCCTTGGTTCACTCTCGGGGAGAGGGGAGACCCAGTACTTC.

V usage is TRBV7-8 and J usage is TRBJ2-6; 7 bases agree with TRBD1. The CDR3 is made up of 19 amino acids. The V and J ends lost 7 bases and 2 bases, in that order; junction bases with no gene match: 17. Germline CDR1 and CDR2: SGHVS and FQNEAQ. For the CDR3, the DNA is TGTGCCAGCACCAAGACAGGGTCCCTCCCAGTCGCTGGGGCCAACGTCCTGACTTTC. It is translated as CASTKTGSLPVAGANVLTF.

The chain couples TRBV4-1 to TRBJ2-3; possible D gene TRBD2, 6 bases. Trimming removed 1 base at V and 6 bases at J, with 17 bases between. This CDR3 spans 16 amino acids. Looked up from germline, CDR1 is MGHRA and CDR2 is YSYEKL. CDR3 amino acids: CASSQVGRQAPDTQYF. CDR3 nucleotides: TGCGCCAGCAGCCAAGTTGGGAGGCAGGCCCCCGATACGCAGTATTTT.

CDR3: CASSRQAPSYEQYF. The CDR3 nucleotides are TGTGCCAGCTCCCGCCAGGCGCCTTCCTACGAGCAGTACTTC. The V call is TRBV27, the J call TRBJ2-5; D not certain. The closer fit of TRBJ2-7 to the DNA end suggests the J call may be wrong. The germline V gene has CDR1 MNHEY and CDR2 SMNVEV (reference sequence). The CDR3 is 14 residues long.

The chain combines TRBV19 with TRBJ1-2; D not resolved. CDR3 size: 15 residues. The germline V gene encodes CDR1 LNHDA and CDR2 SQIVND (reference sequence). V lost 5 bases, J lost 1 base, and 14 bases lay in between. CDR3 in DNA: TGTGCCAGTAGTCGGCTCTATGGAATTAACTATGGCTACACCTTC. Translating gives CASSRLYGINYGYTF.

V usage is TRBV5-1 and J usage is TRBJ1-2; 8 bases align to TRBD1. Germline V lookup: CDR1 SGHRS, CDR2 YFSETQ. The CDR3 contains 15 residues. The V gene end was trimmed by 4 bases and the J gene end by 0 bases; junction bases not matched to a gene: 5. Here the CDR3 reads CASSLGQAANYGYTF. CDR3 DNA sequence: TGCGCCAGCAGCCTGGGACAGGCCGCTAACTATGGCTACACCTTC.

V is TRBV5-4 and J is TRBJ1-1, with D possibly being TRBD1 (5 bases). The length of the CDR3 is 15 residues. V shed 4 bases and J shed 1 base, with 14 bases lying between them. Germline CDR1 and CDR2: SGHNT and YYREEE (reference sequence). This CDR3 is CASSPAWTRNTEAFF. As DNA, the CDR3 is TGTGCCAGCAGCCCGGCCTGGACAAGGAACACTGAAGCTTTCTTT.

This clone is a singleton in its sample. The chain is built from TRBV14 and TRBJ2-7; D is perhaps TRBD2 (6 bases). The CDR3 totals 13 residues. Trimming pared 1 base from V and 3 bases from J, leaving 7 bases between. Germline CDR1 is SGHDN and CDR2 is FVKESK. The CDR3 reads CASSQGLVYEQYF. The CDR3 DNA follows: TGTGCCAGCAGCCAAGGACTAGTCTACGAGCAGTACTTC.

J is TRBJ2-3 and V is TRBV6-4, with D possibly matching TRBD2 (5 bases). The germline gives CDR1 MRHNA, CDR2 SNTAGT. The CDR3 is 12 residues long. V was clipped by 6 bases and J by 3 bases, with 7 bases between them. CDR3 sequence reads: CASSRGTDTQYF. The CDR3 DNA follows: TGTGCCAGCAGCCGAGGGACAGATACGCAGTATTTT.

V usage is TRBV19 and J usage is TRBJ2-1; possibly TRBD1 or TRBD2 for D (5 bases each). This CDR3 has 13 residues. Germline V gene sequence: CDR1 LNHDA, CDR2 SQIVND (reference sequence). V was shortened by 1 base and J by 9 bases, with 10 bases between the two germline ends. This CDR3 is CASSIGSGGEQFF. Here the CDR3 DNA reads TGTGCCAGTAGTATAGGGAGTGGGGGTGAGCAGTTCTTC. Full variable domain (missing parts from reference TRBV19 and TRBJ2-1): DGGITQSPKYLFRKEGQNVTLSCEQNLNHDAMYWYRQDPGQGLRLIYYSQIVNDFQKGDIAEGYSVSREKKESFPLTVTSAQKNPTAFYLCASSIGSGGEQFFGPGTRLTVL.

This sequence joins TRBV10-2 and TRBJ1-1, with D tentatively TRBD1 (6 bases). V lost 6 bases and J lost 4, with 12 bases in between. This CDR3 is built from 13 residues. The germline V gene encodes CDR1 WSHSY and CDR2 SAAADI. CDR3 in amino acids: CASRSRGRTEAFF. The DNA of the CDR3 is TGCGCCAGCAGGTCCAGGGGTCGCACTGAAGCTTTCTTT.